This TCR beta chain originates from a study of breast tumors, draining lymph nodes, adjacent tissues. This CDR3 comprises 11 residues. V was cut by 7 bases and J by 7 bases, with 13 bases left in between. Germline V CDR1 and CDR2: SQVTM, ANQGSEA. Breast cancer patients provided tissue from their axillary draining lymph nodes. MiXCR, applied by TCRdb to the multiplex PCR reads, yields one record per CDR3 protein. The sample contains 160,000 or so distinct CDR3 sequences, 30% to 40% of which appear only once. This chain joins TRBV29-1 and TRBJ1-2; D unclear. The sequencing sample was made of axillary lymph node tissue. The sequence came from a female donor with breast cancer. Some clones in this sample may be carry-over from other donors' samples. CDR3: CSADGRGGYTF. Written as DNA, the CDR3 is TGCAGCGCGGACGGACGTGGTGGCTACACCTTC. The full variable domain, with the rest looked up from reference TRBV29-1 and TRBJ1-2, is SAVISQKPSRDICQRGTSLTIQCQVDSQVTMMFWYRQQPGQSLTLIATANQGSEATYESGFVIDKFPISRPNLTFSTLTVSNMSPEDSSIYLCSADGRGGYTFGSGTRLTVV.